This T cell receptor (beta chain) was profiled in a study of T-cell reconstitution after alpha-beta-depleted transplantation in children. Unique molecular identifiers were incorporated when the TCRbeta library was constructed. In TCRdb, the PCR reads were re-called with MiXCR into one record per CDR3 protein. The sample has roughly 300,000 distinct CDR3 sequences, more than 8% seen once; the top ten hold 10%. V gave up 3 bases and J gave up 7 bases, with 17 bases separating them. The V gene's germline CDR1 is SGDLS and CDR2 YYNGEE. CDR3 length: 14 amino acids. Sequenced here: PBMCs from the stem cell graft donor, sampled from the stem cell graft. The sequence was collected from a human donor who donated a stem cell graft to a child with SCID. The chain couples TRBV9 to TRBJ2-7; either TRBD1 or TRBD2 may supply D (5 bases each). The CDR3 is CASSGGAGIGEQYF. The DNA of the CDR3 is TGTGCCAGCAGCGGAGGGGCCGGGATCGGAGAGCAGTACTTC.